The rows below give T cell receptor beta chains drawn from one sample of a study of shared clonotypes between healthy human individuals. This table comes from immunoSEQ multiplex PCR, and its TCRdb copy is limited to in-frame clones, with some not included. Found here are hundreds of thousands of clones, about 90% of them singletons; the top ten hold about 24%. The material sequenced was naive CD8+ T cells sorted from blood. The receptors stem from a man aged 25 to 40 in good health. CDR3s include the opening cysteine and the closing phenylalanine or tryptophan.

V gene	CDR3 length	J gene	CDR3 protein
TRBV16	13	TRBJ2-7	CASSQASSYEQYF
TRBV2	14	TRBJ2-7	CASSVAGTSYEQYF
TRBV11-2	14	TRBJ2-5	CASSLVQLQETQYF
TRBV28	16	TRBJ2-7	CASSFHTSGRSYEQYF
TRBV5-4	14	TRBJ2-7	CASSLPESSYEQYF
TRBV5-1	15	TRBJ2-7	CASSQAGGISYEQYF
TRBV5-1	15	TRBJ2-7	CASRTGLATSYEQYF
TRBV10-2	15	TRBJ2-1	CASSLGDPSYNEQFF
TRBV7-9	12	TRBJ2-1	CASSGTHNEQFF
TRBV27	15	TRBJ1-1	CASSYIGGGDAEAFF
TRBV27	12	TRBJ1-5	CASRTGDQPQHF
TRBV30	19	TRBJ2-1	CAWSAEPGLADYSYNEQFF